This entry is about one TCR beta chain. What it binds is not known. Sequencing was performed with immunoSEQ multiplex PCR; in TCRdb, only in-frame clones are kept and a portion is missing. The table records several thousand clones, around 26% of them present only once. V gave up 5 bases and J gave up 1 base; unmatched junction bases: 3. Germline CDR1 MGHRA, CDR2 YSYEKL. The CDR3 runs to 14 residues. These data come from a study of T cells in localized non-small cell lung cancer. Study observations and caveats: Appearing in adjacent lung were a median about 60 of the top 100 tumor clones. The study sequenced only one region of the tumor. As a result, intratumor heterogeneity could not be excluded and remains possible.

Adjacent lung lacking atypia came from at least 2 cm beyond the tumor margin. The sample in question was normal lung tissue next to the tumor, obtained before any cancer treatment. The receptor comes from a man between 35 and 75 years old with stage III squamous cell lung carcinoma. The chain has TRBV4-1 and TRBJ2-3; TRBD1 agrees at 7 bases. DNA for the CDR3: TGCGCCAGCAGCTGGCAGGGGGGCACAGATACGCAGTATTTT. Translating it yields CASSWQGGTDTQYF.